A single sample is the source of the 24 T cell receptor beta chains below, sequenced in a study of T cell changes during pregnancy in multiple sclerosis. The protocol was immunoSEQ multiplex PCR, while the TCRdb copy is restricted to in-frame clones and leaves out a portion. The table records 45,000 to 65,000 clones, 75% to 95% of them present only once. The sample consisted of peripheral blood, taken after pregnancy. These receptors were collected from a female donor in good health, enrolled as a control in a pregnancy study.

The CDR3 loop reads CASSWGRGTNEQYF. The CDR3, as DNA: TGTGCCAGCAGTTGGGGCAGAGGAACAAACGAGCAGTACTTC. The chain employs TRBV6-5 and TRBJ2-7, with D possibly TRBD1 on 5 matching bases. The ends were cut back, 4 bases at V and 5 bases at J, with 15 bases in the middle. CDR1 and CDR2 (germline): MNHEY, SVGAGI. The CDR3 runs to 14 residues.

The chain combines TRBV19 with TRBJ2-2; 9 nucleotides agree with TRBD1. The V gene end was trimmed by 5 bases and the J gene end by 4 bases; junction bases not matched to a gene: 8. The CDR3 is 16 amino acids. Germline values: CDR1 LNHDA, CDR2 SQIVND (reference sequence). Here the CDR3 DNA reads TGTGCCAGTAGTCCCGGGACAGGGTTTTTCACCGGGGAGCTGTTTTTT. Its protein is CASSPGTGFFTGELFF.

The chain couples TRBV10-3 to TRBJ2-7; maybe TRBD2 (5 bases). Trimming pared 4 bases from V and 2 bases from J, leaving 9 bases between. In germline, CDR1 is ENHRY, CDR2 SYGVKD. CDR3 size: 13 residues. The CDR3 DNA reads as TGTGCCATCAGTGGCGGTAGCGCCTACGAGCAGTACTTC. Translating it yields CAISGGSAYEQYF.

The chain couples TRBV5-6 to TRBJ1-2; D perhaps matches TRBD1 (5 bases). The CDR3 runs 14 residues. The V gene's germline CDR1 is SGHDT and CDR2 YYEEEE. The V end was cut by 1 base, the J end by 6 bases, with 13 bases between. The DNA of the CDR3 is TGTGCCAGCAGCTTGTCGTGGGGGGACCATGGCTACACCTTC. Residues: CASSLSWGDHGYTF.

The chain combines TRBV5-1 with TRBJ2-3, with 13 positions matching TRBD2. Germline assignment: CDR1 SGHRS and CDR2 YFSETQ. CDR3 length: 17 residues. V shed 2 bases, J shed 0 bases, and the junction held 3 bases outside the gene matches. The CDR3 protein is CASSFGTSGKSTDTQYF. CDR3 DNA sequence: TGCGCCAGCAGCTTTGGGACTAGCGGGAAGAGCACAGATACGCAGTATTTT.

The V call is TRBV4-2, the J call TRBJ2-5, with D unclear. The V end lost 0 bases, the J end lost 5 bases, and 10 bases lay between the germline ends. The CDR3 totals 14 residues. Germline V lookup: CDR1 LGHNA, CDR2 YNFKEQ. DNA for the CDR3: TGTGCCAGCAGCCAAGAATCCCCCGGGGAGACCCAGTACTTC. Protein sequence: CASSQESPGETQYF.

V is TRBV27 and J is TRBJ1-5; no clear D gene. Trimming pared 2 bases from V and 6 bases from J, leaving 5 bases between. The CDR3 runs 12 residues. From germline, CDR1 is MNHEY and CDR2 SMNVEV (reference sequence). CDR3 nucleotide sequence: TGTGCCAGCAGTTTAACTGGTCAGCCCCAGCATTTT. It yields the protein CASSLTGQPQHF.

The rearrangement joins TRBV5-1 to TRBJ2-3; 8 positions match TRBD2. CDR3 length equals 16 residues. Germline CDR1 is SGHRS and CDR2 is YFSETQ. J gave up 4 bases and V 4 bases, and 11 bases lay outside the gene matches. CDR3 residues: CASSPGGALPSDTQYF. The CDR3 DNA follows: TGCGCCAGCAGCCCCGGGGGGGCCTTACCCTCAGATACGCAGTATTTT.

The chain joins TRBV28 to TRBJ1-5; TRBD1 is a possible D gene (6 bases). The ends were cut back, 8 bases at V and 4 bases at J, with 21 bases in the middle. Germline CDR1 and CDR2: MDHEN and SYDVKM. The CDR3 loop spans 16 amino acids. In nucleotides, the CDR3 is TGTGCCAGCCTAACTCGGGAACAGGGAAGGAATCAGCCCCAGCATTTT. This encodes CASLTREQGRNQPQHF.

A remark on this clone: At one end the junction does not follow the germline gene, possibly because of a read error. The chain employs TRBV7-7 and TRBJ2-5; maybe TRBD1 (5 bases). CDR3 length equals 15 residues. The germline CDR1 and CDR2 sequences are SSHAT and FNYEAQ (reference sequence). This chain's CDR3 is CASSFSGMGQGTQYF. The CDR3 coding sequence is TGTGCTAGCAGCTTCTCAGGGATGGGGCAAGGGACCCAGTACTTC.

CDR3 sequence reads: CASSQGLADTQYF. In nucleotides, the CDR3 is TGTGCCAGCAGCCAGGGACTGGCAGATACGCAGTATTTT. This chain uses TRBV5-4 with TRBJ2-3; TRBD2 is a possible D gene (6 bases). The CDR3 covers 13 residues. CDR1 is SGHNT and CDR2 is YYREEE in the germline V gene (reference sequence). V shed 4 bases and J shed 4 bases, with 10 bases lying between them.

The V gene is TRBV5-1, the J gene TRBJ2-2, with a weak D call TRBD2 (6 bases). The CDR3 runs to 15 residues. In germline, CDR1 is SGHRS, CDR2 YFSETQ. V was cut by 4 bases and J by 6 bases, with 16 bases left in between. In DNA, the CDR3 is TGCGCCAGCAGCCCGGGACTCGCGGTGGCCGGGGAGCTGTTTTTT. Translation gives CASSPGLAVAGELFF.

Here the CDR3 reads CASSPDFSQETQYF. CDR3 DNA: TGTGCCAGCAGCCCGGACTTCTCACAAGAGACCCAGTACTTC. The chain recombines TRBV7-2 with TRBJ2-5, with TRBD2 as a possible D gene (5 bases). The germline V and J ends were trimmed by 5 bases and 2 bases, with 12 bases remaining between them. The germline CDR1 and CDR2 sequences are SGHTA and FQGNSA. The CDR3 length is 14 residues.

The chain uses TRBV7-9 and TRBJ1-3; D gene unclear. V was trimmed by 4 bases and J by 3 bases, leaving 13 bases between them. The CDR3 length is 15 residues. Looked up from germline, CDR1 is SEHNR and CDR2 is FQNEAQ (reference sequence). CDR3 nucleotides: TGTGCCAGCAGCTCCCTCGAGTTTATTGGAAACACCATATATTTT. Protein product: CASSSLEFIGNTIYF.

This clone was seen only once. The CDR3 DNA is TGTGCCAGCAGCCCGCTCTGGGGGGGCTATCGCAATCAGCCCCAGCATTTT. This translates into CASSPLWGGYRNQPQHF. The chain combines TRBV7-2 with TRBJ1-5, with D perhaps TRBD1 (6 bases). This CDR3 has 17 residues. The germline V gene has CDR1 SGHTA and CDR2 FQGNSA. V was cut by 5 bases and J by 2 bases, with 19 bases left in between.

The chain combines TRBV5-1 with TRBJ1-1, with D perhaps matching TRBD1 (6 bases). Germline V gives CDR1 SGHRS, CDR2 YFSETQ. The V end lost 3 bases, the J end lost 3 bases, and 12 bases lay between the germline ends. This CDR3 has 14 residues. Here the CDR3 reads CASSSGQFHTEAFF. The CDR3 DNA is TGCGCCAGCAGCTCCGGACAGTTTCACACTGAAGCTTTCTTT.

This chain connects TRBV29-1 to TRBJ1-1; TRBD1 aligns across 7 bases. The CDR3 loop spans 14 amino acids. The germline CDR1 and CDR2 sequences are SQVTM and ANQGSEA. V gave up 2 bases and J gave up 4 bases; unmatched junction bases: 7. The CDR3 nucleotides are TGCAGCGTTGAAATAAAGGACAGGTTCACTGAAGCTTTCTTT. Protein sequence: CSVEIKDRFTEAFF.

This chain connects TRBV5-1 to TRBJ2-5, with D tentatively TRBD2 (6 bases). The V end was cut by 4 bases, the J end by 4 bases, with 17 bases between. The CDR3 has 15 residues. From germline, CDR1 is SGHRS and CDR2 YFSETQ. CDR3 in DNA: TGCGCCAGCAGCCTGGGACTTGAAAGGGGAGAGACCCAGTACTTC. As protein: CASSLGLERGETQYF. Supplemented by reference TRBV5-1 and TRBJ2-5, the full variable domain reads KAGVTQTPRYLIKTRGQQVTLSCSPISGHRSVSWYQQTPGQGLQFLFEYFSETQRNKGNFPGRFSGRQFSNSRSEMNVSTLELGDSALYLCASSLGLERGETQYFGPGTRLLVL.

J is TRBJ1-2 and V is TRBV7-9; no definite D call. Germline loops: CDR1 SEHNR, CDR2 FQNEAQ (reference sequence). V was trimmed by 3 bases and J by 12 bases, leaving 14 bases between them. CDR3 length equals 12 residues. Here the CDR3 reads CASSFGRGLDTF. Written as DNA, the CDR3 is TGTGCCAGCAGCTTCGGGCGAGGGTTGGACACCTTC.

CDR3 amino acids: CASSQRASLSDTQYF. CDR3 DNA: TGCGCCAGCAGCCAAAGGGCTAGCCTATCGGATACGCAGTATTTT. The rearrangement joins TRBV4-1 to TRBJ2-3, with D possibly being TRBD2 (5 bases). Trimming removed 2 bases at V and 6 bases at J, with 15 bases between. This CDR3 is built from 15 residues. Germline loops: CDR1 MGHRA, CDR2 YSYEKL.

This chain uses TRBV11-3 with TRBJ2-7; 10 nucleotides match TRBD1. From germline, CDR1 is SGHNT and CDR2 YENEEA. Trimming removed 5 bases from V and 5 bases from J; junction bases left unmatched: 6. The CDR3 contains 14 residues. CDR3 bases: TGTGCCAGCAGCATTGGGACAGGGGAGGACGAGCAGTACTTC. Its translation: CASSIGTGEDEQYF.

The V call is TRBV6-6, the J call TRBJ1-6, with 9 bases that match TRBD1. Germline CDR1 is MNHNY and CDR2 is SVGAGI (reference sequence). With V trimmed by 8 bases and J by 7 bases, 9 bases remained unmatched. The CDR3 is 15 residues long. Here the CDR3 reads CASVTGQGWNSPLHF. CDR3 in DNA: TGTGCCAGCGTTACCGGACAGGGGTGGAATTCACCCCTCCACTTT.

The CDR3 sequence: CASSFEAGGGSTDTQYF. CDR3 in DNA: TGCGCCAGCAGCTTTGAGGCGGGAGGGGGGAGCACAGATACGCAGTATTTT. The chain combines TRBV5-1 with TRBJ2-3, with 9 bases aligning to TRBD2. V dropped 2 bases and J dropped 0; count of bases not matched to a gene: 7. Per germline, CDR1 SGHRS and CDR2 YFSETQ. There are 17 residues in the CDR3.

The CDR3 bases are TGCAGCGCCCTTGGGGGGGTTGAAGCTTTCTTT. Translation gives CSALGGVEAFF. The chain carries TRBV29-1 and TRBJ1-1, with a weak D call TRBD1 (5 bases). Germline CDR1 and CDR2: SQVTM and ANQGSEA. This CDR3 region has 11 residues. Trimming stripped 7 bases from V and 7 bases from J, with 13 bases between.